These 2 T cell receptor beta chains came from one sample sequenced in a study of blood T cell repertoires in COVID-19. Generated by immunoSEQ multiplex PCR, the TCRdb table keeps only in-frame clones and is missing some. The sample has over 100,000 clones; 65% to 90% are singletons. The sample comprised peripheral blood. The receptors derive from a man older than 75 with acute or convalescent COVID-19.

This clone was detected a few times. The chain is built from TRBV27 and TRBJ2-2; 9 bases match TRBD1. The CDR3 is made up of 15 amino acids. Germline values: CDR1 MNHEY, CDR2 SMNVEV (reference sequence). J gave up 2 bases and V 6 bases, and 4 bases lay outside the gene matches. CDR3 in amino acids: CASRATGGNTGELFF. The CDR3 DNA reads as TGTGCCAGCAGGGCCACAGGGGGCAACACCGGGGAGCTGTTTTTT.

The rearrangement uses TRBV6-6 and TRBJ1-1, with D possibly being TRBD1 (5 bases). The germline CDR1 and CDR2 sequences are MNHNY and SVGAGI (reference sequence). V lost 0 bases and J lost 5, with 7 bases in between. The CDR3 totals 13 residues. The CDR3 protein is CASSYSQGTEAFF. CDR3 DNA: TGTGCCAGCAGTTACTCTCAGGGTACTGAAGCTTTCTTT.